The subject of this entry is one T cell receptor beta chain. As yet, its antigen is unknown. CDR1 is SQVTM and CDR2 is ANQGSEA in the germline V gene. With 4 bases clipped from V and 0 bases from J, the junction kept 13 bases outside the gene matches. This CDR3 comprises 18 residues. This entry is derived from a study of CD8+ T cells in alopecia areata. RNA was isolated and reverse transcribed to cDNA, the sequencing template. Generated by immunoSEQ multiplex PCR, the TCRdb table keeps only in-frame clones and is missing some. The table includes 150,000 to 200,000 clones, about 54% detected once. The treatment: oral pan-JAK inhibitor, 5-10 mg twice daily. Whole-study findings and limits: Throughout tofacitinib, many expanded lesional clones continued to persist in scalp and blood.

This clonotype was obtained from a human donor with alopecia areata. The V and J genes are TRBV29-1 and TRBJ2-1, with 9 bases identical to TRBD2. The material was CD4+ T cells sorted from blood, obtained between weeks 55 and 65, from a patient treated with tofacitinib. The CDR3 nucleotides read TGCAGCGTTGTGACCGGAGCGGGGGGCTCAAGCTCCTACAATGAGCAGTTCTTC. It encodes CSVVTGAGGSSSYNEQFF.